This T cell receptor (beta chain) was captured by sequencing in a study of T-cell reconstitution after alpha-beta-depleted transplantation in children. The library targeted TCRbeta and was prepared with unique molecular identifiers. One entry per CDR3 protein results from TCRdb running MiXCR on the PCR reads. The sample carries 670,000 or so distinct CDR3 sequences, over 10% recorded once. The germline CDR1 and CDR2 sequences are GTSNPN and SVGIG (reference sequence). J gave up 4 bases and V 5 bases, and 6 bases lay outside the gene matches. CDR3 length: 13 amino acids. This clonotype was observed a handful of times.

The specimen comprised PBMCs, sampled before TCRalphabeta/CD19-depleted stem cell transplant. The chain links TRBV30 to TRBJ1-2; 8 bases map to TRBD1. The TCR was taken from a girl aged 2 to 9 with congenital amegakaryocytic thrombocytopenia, due to receive a stem cell transplant. CDR3 DNA: TGTGCCTGGCACAGGGGGGGTTTCTATGGCTACACCTTC. Translated: CAWHRGGFYGYTF. Variable domain in full (rest from reference TRBV30 and TRBJ1-2): SQTIHQWPATLVQPVGSPLSLECTVEGTSNPNLYWYRQAAGRGLQLLFYSVGIGQISSEVPQNLSASRPQDRQFILSSKKLLLSDSGFYLCAWHRGGFYGYTFGSGTRLTVV.